This T cell receptor beta chain was identified during a study of blood T cell repertoires in COVID-19. Study overall: Whether acute or convalescent, the COVID-19 samples came from the United States, Italy and Spain.

Germline CDR1 and CDR2: LNHDA and SQIVND (reference sequence). J gave up 8 bases and V 6 bases, and 10 bases lay outside the gene matches. The CDR3 is 15 residues long. Authors' processing steps: Amplification with reference gene primers provided the estimates of nucleated cell counts. The data were produced by immunoSEQ multiplex PCR, yet TCRdb's version contains in-frame clones alone and is incomplete. V and J calls and clone size are those listed in that table; D and trimming were worked out from the DNA. The table records over 300,000 clones, over 75% of them present only once. Participant ages covered roughly 18 to 89 years across 25 or so US areas. Each recovered donor of Cohort 3 presented with two negative PCRs, clearance, or symptom resolution.

The source of this sequence is a woman between 40 and 55 years old who had recovered from COVID-19. The chain carries TRBV19 and TRBJ1-4; TRBD1 matches 9 bases. Sequenced sample: PBMCs or T cells enriched from blood (not recorded which). CDR3 protein: CASSLMETGGEKLFF. The CDR3 DNA reads as TGTGCCAGTAGCTTAATGGAGACAGGGGGAGAAAAACTGTTTTTT. Based on the CDR3 plus reference TRBV19 and TRBJ1-4, the full variable domain is DGGITQSPKYLFRKEGQNVTLSCEQNLNHDAMYWYRQDPGQGLRLIYYSQIVNDFQKGDIAEGYSVSREKKESFPLTVTSAQKNPTAFYLCASSLMETGGEKLFFGSGTQLSVL.